The present entry profiles one T cell receptor (beta chain) with its context. The CDR3 runs 16 residues. This sample stems from a study of OX40 agonist ivuxolimab in advanced cancers. The data were produced by immunoSEQ multiplex PCR, yet TCRdb's version contains in-frame clones alone and is incomplete. Of around 62,000 clones in the sample, approximately 89% were seen once. The rearrangement links TRBV12-2 to TRBJ2-7; TRBD1, the table's D call, was not compared with the DNA. TRBV12-2 is deemed a pseudogene. Specimen: CD4+ or CD8+ T cells sorted from blood, collected in a trial of the OX40 agonist ivuxolimab. This clonotype was obtained from an adult with an advanced solid tumor such as melanoma, head and neck, liver or kidney cancer. CDR3 sequence: CASRLVRDMGAHEQYF. The CDR3 DNA is TGTGCAAGTCGCTTAGTTAGGGACATGGGGGCCCACGAGCAGTACTTC.